The clone carrying this TCR beta chain appeared a few times. The antigen is unknown. The data are from a study of beta chain features in type 1 diabetes. Whole-study results and caveats: TCRB CDR3 length was moderately but significantly reduced in all four CD4+ subsets of Type 1 diabetes patients.

Trimming cost V 0 bases and J 4 bases, with 12 bases left between them. The CDR3 consists of 15 residues. The germline V gene encodes CDR1 SGHRS and CDR2 YFSETQ. Expressed TCRB transcripts were sequenced after all isolated RNA was converted to cDNA. Data came from immunoSEQ multiplex PCR; TCRdb stores just in-frame clones and leaves some out. The sample records about 260,000 clones, about a fifth being singletons. The sequenced sample was naive CD4+ T cells from blood. V is TRBV5-1 and J is TRBJ2-3, with D unresolved. The sequence derives from a woman between 35 and 50 years old with type 1 diabetes. In DNA form, the CDR3 reads TGCGCCAGCAGCTTGGGAGACTTTGGCTCAGATACGCAGTATTTT. Amino acid sequence: CASSLGDFGSDTQYF.